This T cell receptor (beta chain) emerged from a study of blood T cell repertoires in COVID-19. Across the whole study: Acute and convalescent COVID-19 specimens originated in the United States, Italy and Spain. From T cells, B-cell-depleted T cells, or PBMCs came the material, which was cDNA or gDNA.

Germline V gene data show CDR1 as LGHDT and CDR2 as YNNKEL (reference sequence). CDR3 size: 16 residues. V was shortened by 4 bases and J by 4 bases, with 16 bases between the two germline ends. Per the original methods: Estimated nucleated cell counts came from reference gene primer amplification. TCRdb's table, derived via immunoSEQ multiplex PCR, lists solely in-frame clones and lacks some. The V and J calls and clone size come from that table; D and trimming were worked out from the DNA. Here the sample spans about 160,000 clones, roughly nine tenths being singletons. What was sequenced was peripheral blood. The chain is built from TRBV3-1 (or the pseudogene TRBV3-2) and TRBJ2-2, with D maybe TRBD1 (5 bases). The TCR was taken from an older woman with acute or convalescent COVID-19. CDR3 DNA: TGTGCCAGCAGCCTAGCAGCGCAGGGATCCACCGGGGAGCTGTTTTTT. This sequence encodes CASSLAAQGSTGELFF.